This passage covers 20 T cell receptor beta chains from one sample sequenced in a study of blood T cell repertoires in COVID-19. The method was immunoSEQ multiplex PCR; TCRdb's version includes in-frame clones alone and lacks a portion of them. The sample records about 89,000 clones, over 65% being singletons. Sample: peripheral blood. The receptor source for this set is a human donor in a cohort sampled during active COVID-19.

The rearrangement uses TRBV28 and TRBJ2-7; TRBD1 might be the D (6 bases). The CDR3 length is 12 residues. V lost 9 bases and J 3 bases, leaving 12 bases between the germline ends. The V gene's germline CDR1 is MDHEN and CDR2 SYDVKM. The CDR3 loop is CASGDKHYEQYF. As DNA, the CDR3 is TGTGCCAGTGGGGACAAACACTACGAGCAGTACTTC.

This chain joins TRBV5-4 and TRBJ1-2, with D maybe TRBD1 (6 bases). CDR3 size: 14 residues. Germline-derived CDR1 and CDR2 are SGHNT and YYREEE (reference sequence). Trimming left V 5 bases short and J 8 bases short, with 19 bases between. The CDR3: CASSFLQGMGGYTF. CDR3 nucleotides: TGTGCCAGCAGTTTTCTCCAGGGGATGGGGGGCTACACCTTC.

The CDR3: CASSEGLAYNEQFF. The CDR3 nucleotides read TGTGCCAGCAGCGAAGGACTCGCCTACAATGAGCAGTTCTTC. The V call is TRBV9, the J call TRBJ2-1, with D possibly matching TRBD2 (5 bases). Trimming stripped 3 bases from V and 2 bases from J, with 9 bases between. In germline, CDR1 is SGDLS, CDR2 YYNGEE. This CDR3 spans 14 amino acids.

This clone was seen a single time. V gene TRBV20-1 combines with J gene TRBJ2-7, with 11 bases matching TRBD2. CDR1 is DFQATT and CDR2 is SNEGSKA in the germline V gene (reference sequence). Trimming took 3 bases from V and 4 from J; bases not matched to a gene: 2. This CDR3 has 13 amino acids. CDR3 nucleotides: TGCAGTGCTAGTGCTAGCGGGAGGTACGAGCAGTACTTC. Residues: CSASASGRYEQYF.

This chain connects TRBV12-3 or TRBV12-4 to TRBJ2-7; D unresolved. This CDR3 is 12 amino acids long. Trimming stripped 3 bases from V and 3 bases from J, with 6 bases between. The CDR3 spells CASSLNGYEQYF. For the CDR3, the DNA is TGTGCCAGCAGTTTGAACGGCTACGAGCAGTACTTC.

This clone was detected a few times. The CDR3 DNA reads as TGCGCCAGCAGCCAACCGGGACTAGCGGGGTACGAGCAGTACTTC. Its translation: CASSQPGLAGYEQYF. This rearrangement joins TRBV4-1 to TRBJ2-7, with 13 bases that match TRBD2. This CDR3 region has 15 residues. Germline-derived CDR1 and CDR2 are MGHRA and YSYEKL. Trimming at V came to 2 bases and at J to 4 bases, leaving 2 bases not matched to a gene.

The V gene is TRBV9, the J gene TRBJ2-7; D is possibly TRBD1 (6 bases). V shed 0 bases and J shed 3 bases, with 13 bases lying between them. Germline CDR1 SGDLS, CDR2 YYNGEE. The CDR3 has 15 residues. The CDR3 here is CASSVGFQGIYEQYF. In nucleotides, the CDR3 is TGTGCCAGCAGCGTAGGTTTCCAGGGGATCTACGAGCAGTACTTC.

This clone came up once. The chain joins TRBV11-3 to TRBJ2-7; no reliable D call. This CDR3 has 14 amino acids. Germline V CDR1 and CDR2: SGHNT, YENEEA. The ends were cut back, 4 bases at V and 5 bases at J, with 15 bases in the middle. The CDR3 DNA follows: TGTGCCAGCAGCTCCCCCCCTCGAGGTCACGAGCAGTACTTC. This gives the protein CASSSPPRGHEQYF.

The chain uses TRBV11-2 and TRBJ2-2; D uncertain. The CDR3 loop spans 12 amino acids. With 5 bases removed from V and 6 bases from J, the gap between germline ends came to 7 bases. The germline V gene has CDR1 SGHAT and CDR2 FQNNGV. In nucleotides, the CDR3 is TGTGCCAGCAGCCCGGTAGCCGGGGAGCTGTTTTTT. This translates into CASSPVAGELFF.

The V gene is TRBV19, the J gene TRBJ2-5; 14 positions agree with TRBD2. Germline CDR1 LNHDA, CDR2 SQIVND (reference sequence). This CDR3 comprises 17 residues. The V segment lost 4 bases and the J segment 4 bases; nucleotides outside the gene matches: 8. The CDR3 here is CASSTRTSGRMGETQYF. In DNA, the CDR3 is TGTGCCAGTAGTACCCGGACTAGCGGGAGGATGGGAGAGACCCAGTACTTC. Looking up the rest from reference TRBV19 and TRBJ2-5 gives the full variable domain: DGGITQSPKYLFRKEGQNVTLSCEQNLNHDAMYWYRQDPGQGLRLIYYSQIVNDFQKGDIAEGYSVSREKKESFPLTVTSAQKNPTAFYLCASSTRTSGRMGETQYFGPGTRLLVL.

There are many counts of this clone. V usage is TRBV28 and J usage is TRBJ2-7, with D perhaps matching TRBD1 (7 bases). Germline V CDR1 and CDR2: MDHEN, SYDVKM. The V end was cut by 4 bases, the J end by 7 bases, with 23 bases between. The CDR3 has 16 amino acids. CDR3 DNA: TGTGCCAGCAGTTCCGCCGGGGCAGGGGGGATGAGAGAGCAGTACTTC. Its protein is CASSSAGAGGMREQYF.

The J gene is TRBJ2-7, the V gene TRBV2; a possible D gene is TRBD1 (5 bases). Germline V gene sequence: CDR1 SNHLY, CDR2 FYNNEI. V was trimmed by 5 bases and J by 0 bases, leaving 11 bases between them. The CDR3 runs 14 residues. CDR3 DNA: TGTGCCAGCAGTTGGACACTATCCTCCTACGAGCAGTACTTC. Translating it yields CASSWTLSSYEQYF.

Only one count was recorded for this clone. The chain links TRBV19 to TRBJ1-5; 9 positions match TRBD1. Germline V gene sequence: CDR1 LNHDA, CDR2 SQIVND (reference sequence). This CDR3 contains 14 residues. J was trimmed by 6 bases and V by 8 bases; bases with no gene match: 8. CDR3 DNA sequence: TGTGCCAGTGGGACAGGGAGGAGCCCTCAGCCCCAGCATTTT. Translation: CASGTGRSPQPQHF.

The rearrangement uses TRBV2 and TRBJ2-7, with 11 bases lining up with TRBD2. The CDR3 length is 14 residues. CDR1 SNHLY and CDR2 FYNNEI come from the germline V gene. The junction had 14 bases not matched to a gene; V was cut back by 10 bases and J by 9 bases. The CDR3 sequence is CATNSGRAVSGQYF. CDR3 DNA sequence: TGTGCCACCAATAGCGGGAGGGCCGTCTCGGGGCAGTACTTC.

The chain combines TRBV28 with TRBJ1-4; TRBD1 aligns across 9 bases. Germline CDR1 is MDHEN and CDR2 is SYDVKM. V gave up 6 bases and J gave up 8 bases; unmatched junction bases: 4. CDR3 length equals 13 residues. CDR3 nucleotides: TGTGCCAGCAGAGGGACAGGGCGCGAAAAACTGTTTTTT. The encoded protein is CASRGTGREKLFF.

Only one count was recorded for this clone. The rearrangement joins TRBV2 to TRBJ1-6, with 11 bases fitting TRBD1. V shed 6 bases and J 7 bases; nucleotides not matched to a gene: 2. CDR3 length equals 14 residues. The germline V gene has CDR1 SNHLY and CDR2 FYNNEI. The CDR3 protein is CASRGQGVNSPLHF. The DNA of the CDR3 is TGTGCCAGCAGGGGACAGGGGGTAAATTCACCCCTCCACTTT.

This clone showed up just once. This chain joins TRBV6-5 and TRBJ2-7; 7 nucleotides align to TRBD2. This CDR3 comprises 14 residues. The V gene end was trimmed by 2 bases and the J gene end by 2 bases; junction bases not matched to a gene: 3. Germline CDR1 and CDR2: MNHEY and SVGAGI. CDR3: CASSYQREPYEQYF. In nucleotides, the CDR3 is TGTGCCAGCAGTTACCAGCGGGAACCCTACGAGCAGTACTTC.

CDR3 DNA sequence: TGTGCCAGCAGGGGACAGAGCAATCAGCCCCAGCATTTT. It translates to CASRGQSNQPQHF. This chain links TRBV7-2 with TRBJ1-5, with TRBD1 matching 7 bases. The germline gives CDR1 SGHTA, CDR2 FQGNSA. This CDR3 comprises 13 residues. With 6 bases clipped from V and 1 base from J, the junction kept 0 bases outside the gene matches.

This rearrangement joins TRBV29-1 to TRBJ2-3; 8 nucleotides line up with TRBD1. V trimming: 5 bases; J trimming: 4 bases; junction bases outside the gene matches: 8. This CDR3 region has 14 residues. CDR1 and CDR2 from the germline V gene are SQVTM and ANQGSEA. The CDR3 sequence is CSVLPDRESDTQYF. For the CDR3, the DNA is TGCAGCGTTCTCCCGGACAGGGAGTCAGATACGCAGTATTTT.

This chain uses TRBV19 with TRBJ1-5; 10 bases map to TRBD1. J gave up 2 bases and V 7 bases, and 5 bases lay outside the gene matches. Germline CDR1 reads LNHDA; CDR2 reads SQIVND (reference sequence). The length of the CDR3 is 15 residues. The DNA of the CDR3 is TGTGCCAGTACCCGGGACAGGGGCCGCAATCAGCCCCAGCATTTT. This gives the protein CASTRDRGRNQPQHF. Filled out from reference TRBV19 and TRBJ1-5, the complete variable domain reads DGGITQSPKYLFRKEGQNVTLSCEQNLNHDAMYWYRQDPGQGLRLIYYSQIVNDFQKGDIAEGYSVSREKKESFPLTVTSAQKNPTAFYLCASTRDRGRNQPQHFGDGTRLSIL.